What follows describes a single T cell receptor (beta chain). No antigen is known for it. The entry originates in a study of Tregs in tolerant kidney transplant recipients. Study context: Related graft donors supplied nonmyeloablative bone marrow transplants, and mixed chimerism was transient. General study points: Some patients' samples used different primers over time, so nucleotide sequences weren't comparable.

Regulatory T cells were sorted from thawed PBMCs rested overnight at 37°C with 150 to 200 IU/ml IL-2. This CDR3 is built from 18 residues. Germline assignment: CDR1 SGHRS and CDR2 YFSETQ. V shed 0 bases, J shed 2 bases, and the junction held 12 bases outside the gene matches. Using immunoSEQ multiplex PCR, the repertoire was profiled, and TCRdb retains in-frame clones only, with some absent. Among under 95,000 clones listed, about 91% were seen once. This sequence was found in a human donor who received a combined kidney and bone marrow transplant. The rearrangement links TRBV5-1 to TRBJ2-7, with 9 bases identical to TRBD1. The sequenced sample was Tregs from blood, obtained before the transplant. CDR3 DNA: TGCGCCAGCAGCTTGGGACAGGGGGTGAGCGGGACACCCTACGAGCAGTACTTC. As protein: CASSLGQGVSGTPYEQYF. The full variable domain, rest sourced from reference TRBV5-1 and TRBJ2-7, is KAGVTQTPRYLIKTRGQQVTLSCSPISGHRSVSWYQQTPGQGLQFLFEYFSETQRNKGNFPGRFSGRQFSNSRSEMNVSTLELGDSALYLCASSLGQGVSGTPYEQYFGPGTRLTVT.